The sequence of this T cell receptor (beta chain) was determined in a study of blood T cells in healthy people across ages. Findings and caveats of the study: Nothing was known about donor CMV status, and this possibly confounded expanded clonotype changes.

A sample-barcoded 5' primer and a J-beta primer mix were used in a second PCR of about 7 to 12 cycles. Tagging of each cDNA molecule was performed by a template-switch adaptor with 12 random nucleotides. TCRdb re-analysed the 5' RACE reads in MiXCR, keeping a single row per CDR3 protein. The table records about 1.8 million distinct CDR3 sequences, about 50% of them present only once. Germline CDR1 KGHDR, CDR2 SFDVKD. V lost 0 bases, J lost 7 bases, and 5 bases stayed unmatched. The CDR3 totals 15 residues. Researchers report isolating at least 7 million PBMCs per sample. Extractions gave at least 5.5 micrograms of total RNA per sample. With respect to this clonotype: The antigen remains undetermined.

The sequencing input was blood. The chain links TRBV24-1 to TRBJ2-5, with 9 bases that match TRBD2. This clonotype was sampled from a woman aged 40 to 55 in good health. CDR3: CATSDLVRGGGTQYF. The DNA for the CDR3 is TGTGCCACCAGTGATTTGGTGCGGGGGGGTGGGACCCAGTACTTC.